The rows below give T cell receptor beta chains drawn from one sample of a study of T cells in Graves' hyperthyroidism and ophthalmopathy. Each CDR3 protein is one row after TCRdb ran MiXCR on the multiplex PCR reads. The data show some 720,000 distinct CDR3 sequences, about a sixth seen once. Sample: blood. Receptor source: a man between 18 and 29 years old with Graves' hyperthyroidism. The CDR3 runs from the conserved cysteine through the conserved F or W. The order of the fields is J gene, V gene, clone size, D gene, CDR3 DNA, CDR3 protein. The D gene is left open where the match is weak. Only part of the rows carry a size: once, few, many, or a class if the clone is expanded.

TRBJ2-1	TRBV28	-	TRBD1	TGTGCCAGCAGTTTGTTGGGGACAGGGGCCCACAATGAGCAGTTCTTC	CASSLLGTGAHNEQFF
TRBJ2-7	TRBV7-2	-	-	TGTGCCAGCAGCGCATGGGACGGAGTTATCTACGAGCAGTACTTC	CASSAWDGVIYEQYF
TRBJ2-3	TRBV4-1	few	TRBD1	TGCGCCAGCAGCCAAGAACCGGGACAGGGGTCAGATACGCAGTATTTT	CASSQEPGQGSDTQYF
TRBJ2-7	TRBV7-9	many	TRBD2	TGTGCCAGCAGCTCAGGGCCTAGCGGGAGGGCAAGCGAGCAGTACTTC	CASSSGPSGRASEQYF
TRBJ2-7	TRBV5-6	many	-	TGTGCCAGCAGCTTGGTAGGTGACTACGAGCAGTACTTC	CASSLVGDYEQYF
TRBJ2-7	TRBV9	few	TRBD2	TGTGCCAGCAGCGTAGGACTAGCGGGAGGGGAGCAGTACTTC	CASSVGLAGGEQYF
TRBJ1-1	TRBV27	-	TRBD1	TGTGCCAGCAGTCCGACAGGGCTGGGAACTGAAGCTTTCTTT	CASSPTGLGTEAFF
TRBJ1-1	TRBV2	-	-	TGTGCCAGCCGATTTGGGCAGGAAGAAGCTTTCTTT	CASRFGQEEAFF
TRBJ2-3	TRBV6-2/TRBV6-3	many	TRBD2	TGTGCCAGCCTCGGACTAGCGGCGATCACAGATACGCAGTATTTT	CASLGLAAITDTQYF
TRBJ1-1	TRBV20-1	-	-	TGCAGTGCTACCTCGGGGGGCGTGAACACTGAAGCTTTCTTT	CSATSGGVNTEAFF
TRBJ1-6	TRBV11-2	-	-	TGTGCCAGCAGCTTCACCGGGCCTAATTCACCCCTCCACTTT	CASSFTGPNSPLHF
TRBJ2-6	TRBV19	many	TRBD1	TGTGCCAGTAGTAGTCGTGCAGGGGGATACTCTGGGGCCAACGTCCTGACTTTC	CASSSRAGGYSGANVLTF
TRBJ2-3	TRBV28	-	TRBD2	TGTGCCAGCAGTCTCCGGACTAGCGGGAGGACGAGCACAGATACGCAGTATTTT	CASSLRTSGRTSTDTQYF
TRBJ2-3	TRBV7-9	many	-	TGTGCCAGCAGCCCCTATCGCCTTGATACGCAGTATTTT	CASSPYRLDTQYF
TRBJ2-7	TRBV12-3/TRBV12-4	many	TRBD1	TGTGCCAGCAGTAACCGAGACAGGGGTCGGGTGCGTTTCTTCTACGAGCAGTACTTC	CASSNRDRGRVRFFYEQYF
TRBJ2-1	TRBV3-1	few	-	TGTGCCAGCAGCCCTGCCGGGGTGGGAGGTCGTGAGCAGTTCTTC	CASSPAGVGGREQFF
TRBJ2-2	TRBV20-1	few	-	TGCAGTGCTAGATTTACCGCGAACACCGGGGAGCTGTTTTTT	CSARFTANTGELFF
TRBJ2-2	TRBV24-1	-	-	TGTGCCACCAGTGATTTGAGATCCGGGGAGCTGTTTTTT	CATSDLRSGELFF
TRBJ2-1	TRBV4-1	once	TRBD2	TGCGCCAGCAGCCAATCCCGCGGGAGCGGTGAGCAGTTCTTC	CASSQSRGSGEQFF
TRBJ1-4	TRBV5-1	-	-	TGCGCCAGCAGCTTAACTGCGGACCAACCCTGGGAAAAACTGTTTTTT	CASSLTADQPWEKLFF
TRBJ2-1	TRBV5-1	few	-	TGCGCCAGCAGCTTGAGGCGGATTGACAATGAGCAGTTCTTC	CASSLRRIDNEQFF
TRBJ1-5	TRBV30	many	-	TGTGCCTGGAGTCCGGGGCTGGGGAATCAGCCCCAGCATTTT	CAWSPGLGNQPQHF
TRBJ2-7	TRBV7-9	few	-	TGTGCCAGCAGCATGTACTACGAGCAGTACTTC	CASSMYYEQYF
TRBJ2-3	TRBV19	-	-	TGTGCCAGTAACCCCTGGGGGGTATCCGATACGCAGTATTTT	CASNPWGVSDTQYF
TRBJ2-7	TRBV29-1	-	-	TGCAGCGTTGAAGCGGCAGGGGAAATCGGCGAGCAGTACTTC	CSVEAAGEIGEQYF
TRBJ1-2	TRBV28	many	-	TGTGCCAGCAGTTCCCCTTCATGGGCTGAAAACTATGGCTACACCTTC	CASSSPSWAENYGYTF
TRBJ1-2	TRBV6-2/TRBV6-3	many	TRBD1	TGTGCCAGCACCTTAAGGCTGACAGGGGAAGGAGGCTACACCTTC	CASTLRLTGEGGYTF
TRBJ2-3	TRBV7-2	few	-	TGTGCCATCGTACTTGGGGCAGCAGATACGCAGTATTTT	CAIVLGAADTQYF
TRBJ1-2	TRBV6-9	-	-	TGTGCCAGCAGTTTTCCGCGGGAGTCTAACTATGGCTACACCTTC	CASSFPRESNYGYTF
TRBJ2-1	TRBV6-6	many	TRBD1	TGTGCCAGCAGTTACACTTATGACAGGGAGCTAGAGCAGTTCTTC	CASSYTYDRELEQFF
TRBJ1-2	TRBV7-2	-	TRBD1	TGTGCCAGCAGCCCTGGACAGGGACTTAACTATGGCTACACCTTC	CASSPGQGLNYGYTF
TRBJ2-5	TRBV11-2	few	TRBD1	TGTGCCAGCAGCTCGGACAGGGGGATGGAGACCCAGTACTTC	CASSSDRGMETQYF
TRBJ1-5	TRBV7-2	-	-	TGTGCCAGCAGTCCAAATTCGCCCGGGAATGGTCAGCCCCAGCATTTT	CASSPNSPGNGQPQHF
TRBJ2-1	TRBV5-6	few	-	TGTGCCAGCAGCTCGGGATTAGAGGGGGTAACGTACAATGAGCAGTTCTTC	CASSSGLEGVTYNEQFF
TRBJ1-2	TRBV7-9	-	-	TGTGCCAGCAGCGGAACGGATACTCTTAACTATGGCTACACCTTC	CASSGTDTLNYGYTF
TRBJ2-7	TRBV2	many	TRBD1	TGTGCCAGCAGTCCCGATCCCGGGACAGTTTCCTACGAGCAGTACTTC	CASSPDPGTVSYEQYF
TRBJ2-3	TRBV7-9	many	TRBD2	TGTGCCAGCAGTTTCGGGGGGGATACGCAGTATTTT	CASSFGGDTQYF
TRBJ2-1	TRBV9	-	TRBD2	TGTGCCAGCGGATTAGCGGGAGTCCGTAGTGAGCAGTTCTTC	CASGLAGVRSEQFF
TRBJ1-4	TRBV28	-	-	TGTGCCAGCAGAACGCCCTTGTTGGAAAAACTGTTTTTT	CASRTPLLEKLFF
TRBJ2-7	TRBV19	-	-	TGTGCCAGTAGTACCGGGACCGCTGCCTACGAGCAGTACTTC	CASSTGTAAYEQYF
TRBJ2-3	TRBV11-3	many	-	TGTGCCAGCGCCCCCTCCCAAATTGGAGATACGCAGTATTTT	CASAPSQIGDTQYF
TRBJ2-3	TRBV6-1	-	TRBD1	TGTGCCAGCAGCCGGGACAGGGGTATAACTGATACGCAGTATTTT	CASSRDRGITDTQYF
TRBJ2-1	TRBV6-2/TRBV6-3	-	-	TGTGCCAGCAGTTATTCGATCATCTTCCCCTACAATGAGCAGTTCTTC	CASSYSIIFPYNEQFF
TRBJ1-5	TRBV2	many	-	TGTGCCAGCAGTGAACGACGGGATCGGGGCAATCAGCCCCAGCATTTT	CASSERRDRGNQPQHF
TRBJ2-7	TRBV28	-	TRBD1	TGTGCCAGCAGTACCGCCGGGACAGGGGGCTACGAGCAGTACTTC	CASSTAGTGGYEQYF
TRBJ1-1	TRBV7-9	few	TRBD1	TGTGCCAGCAGCTTAGCCTTCCAGGGGGAGGGAGCTTTCTTT	CASSLAFQGEGAFF
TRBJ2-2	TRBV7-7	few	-	TGTGCCAGCAGCTCTGGACAGTACACCGGGGAGCTGTTTTTT	CASSSGQYTGELFF
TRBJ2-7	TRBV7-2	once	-	TGTGCCAGCAGCTCATTTGCGGCAGGGGATAGGTACGAGCAGTACTTC	CASSSFAAGDRYEQYF
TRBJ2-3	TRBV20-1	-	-	TGCAGTGTGGGCCAGAGCACAGATACGCAGTATTTT	CSVGQSTDTQYF
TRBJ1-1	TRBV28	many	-	TGTGCCAGCAGTTTGTCACAGACAGAAGCTTTCTTT	CASSLSQTEAFF
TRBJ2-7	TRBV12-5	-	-	TGTGCTAGTGGTTTGGTTCTTACAGGGGGGGAATTAGTCGAGCAGTACTTC	CASGLVLTGGELVEQYF
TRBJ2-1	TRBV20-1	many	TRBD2	TGCAGTGCTACACCCTCGCGGACTAGCGGGGAGATCCACCGGGATGAGCAGTTCTTC	CSATPSRTSGEIHRDEQFF